The next 8 T cell receptor beta chains were all read from a single sample in a study of cytomegalovirus exposure and HLA in healthy donors. The PCR made use of 60 Vbeta and 13 Jbeta primers. This table comes from immunoSEQ multiplex PCR, and its TCRdb copy is limited to in-frame clones, with some not included. The data show under 150,000 clones, around 80% seen once. The sequencing input was PBMCs. Receptor source: a woman aged 18-29 years in good health and CMV-seronegative.

This clone was found a few times. This chain links TRBV10-2 with TRBJ1-5; tentative D call: TRBD1 (6 bases). Germline V gene sequence: CDR1 WSHSY, CDR2 SAAADI. CDR3 length: 13 residues. V was clipped by 6 bases and J by 3 bases, with 9 bases between them. CDR3 DNA sequence: TGCGCCAGCAGGACAGGTTTCAATCAGCCCCAGCATTTT. This gives the protein CASRTGFNQPQHF.

This clone showed up just once. The rearrangement joins TRBV7-6 to TRBJ2-3; 7 nucleotides line up with TRBD2. CDR1 and CDR2 (germline): SGHVS, FNYEAQ. Trimming cost V 4 bases and J 8 bases; bases outside gene matches: 9. The CDR3 has 14 residues. The CDR3: CASSSGTTSATQYF. CDR3 coding DNA: TGTGCCAGCAGCTCCGGGACTACCTCCGCTACGCAGTATTTT.

V is TRBV10-1 and J is TRBJ2-1; 14 positions match TRBD2. V lost 5 bases and J lost 7; bases outside the gene matches: 4. Per germline, CDR1 WNHNN and CDR2 SYGVQD (reference sequence). The CDR3 sequence is 15 residues long. CDR3 protein: CASSRLAGGKNEQFF. CDR3 in DNA: TGCGCCAGCAGTAGACTAGCGGGAGGGAAGAATGAGCAGTTCTTC.

This clone has just a few counts. The CDR3 spells CASSENVDRANGELFF. CDR3 bases: TGTGCCAGCAGTGAAAATGTGGACAGGGCCAACGGGGAGCTGTTTTTT. This sequence joins TRBV2 and TRBJ2-2; TRBD1 matches at 8 bases. The germline CDR1 and CDR2 sequences are SNHLY and FYNNEI. The CDR3 length is 16 residues. Trimming at V came to 2 bases and at J to 7 bases, leaving 9 bases not matched to a gene. Full variable domain (missing parts from reference TRBV2 and TRBJ2-2): EPEVTQTPSHQVTQMGQEVILRCVPISNHLYFYWYRQILGQKVEFLVSFYNNEISEKSEIFDDQFSVERPDGSNFTLKIRSTKLEDSAMYFCASSENVDRANGELFFGEGSRLTVL.

This CDR3 is CASSLRGLQETQYF. The DNA for the CDR3 is TGCGCCAGCAGCCTGAGGGGGTTGCAAGAGACCCAGTACTTC. This chain joins TRBV5-1 and TRBJ2-5; D possibly corresponds to TRBD1 (6 bases). The CDR3 runs 14 residues. Germline V gives CDR1 SGHRS, CDR2 YFSETQ. V lost 4 bases and J lost 2, with 12 bases in between.

This chain connects TRBV5-1 to TRBJ2-3; 9 bases map to TRBD2. V lost 0 bases to trimming and J lost 0 bases; unmatched junction nucleotides: 5. The CDR3 sequence is 17 residues long. The V gene's germline CDR1 is SGHRS and CDR2 YFSETQ. The CDR3 DNA reads as TGCGCCAGCAGCTTGGCAGGGACTAGCAGTAGCACAGATACGCAGTATTTT. It translates to CASSLAGTSSSTDTQYF. The full variable domain, its missing parts supplied by reference TRBV5-1 and TRBJ2-3, is KAGVTQTPRYLIKTRGQQVTLSCSPISGHRSVSWYQQTPGQGLQFLFEYFSETQRNKGNFPGRFSGRQFSNSRSEMNVSTLELGDSALYLCASSLAGTSSSTDTQYFGPGTRLTVL.

This chain joins TRBV30 and TRBJ1-1, with a weak D call TRBD1 (6 bases). The CDR3 extends over 16 amino acids. Trimming removed 0 bases from V and 0 bases from J, with 14 bases in between. Germline V CDR1 and CDR2: GTSNPN, SVGIG (reference sequence). The CDR3 loop is CAWSVGRGQMNTEAFF. In nucleotides, the CDR3 is TGTGCCTGGAGTGTAGGGCGCGGACAGATGAACACTGAAGCTTTCTTT.

The rearrangement joins TRBV9 to TRBJ1-2, with D unclear. The CDR3 is 12 amino acids. The V gene's germline CDR1 is SGDLS and CDR2 YYNGEE. Trimming removed 6 bases from V and 8 bases from J, with 14 bases in between. CDR3 coding DNA: TGTGCCAGCACAGACTTGGGAGGCGGCTACACCTTC. It yields the protein CASTDLGGGYTF. The full variable domain, with the rest looked up from reference TRBV9 and TRBJ1-2, is DSGVTQTPKHLITATGQRVTLRCSPRSGDLSVYWYQQSLDQGLQFLIQYYNGEERAKGNILERFSAQQFPDLHSELNLSSLELGDSALYFCASTDLGGGYTFGSGTRLTVV.